The T cell receptor beta chain under discussion was sequenced for a study of shared clonotypes between healthy human individuals. Findings of the study overall: Blood alone was sampled, and tissue repertoires likely differ. Naive CD4 clonotype sharing across a few donors was 4% to 5%.

The authors divided CD4+ cells into CD45RA+ naive and CD45RA-negative memory subsets. Details on this clone: What it recognizes is unknown.

Assay used: immunoSEQ multiplex PCR; TCRdb lists only in-frame clones, some missing. The table has approximately 940,000 clones, over 60% seen once. The CDR3 extends over 13 amino acids. V lost 5 bases and J lost 6, with 14 bases in between. Germline values: CDR1 SNHLY, CDR2 FYNNEI. The sequence was obtained from a man aged 18 to 35 in good health. The rearrangement uses TRBV2 and TRBJ2-7, with D possibly matching TRBD2 (5 bases). Sequencing was performed on memory CD4+ T cells sorted from blood. Subset meaning: CD45RA-negative fraction. The CDR3 loop is CASSPFGRGEQYF. DNA of the CDR3: TGTGCCAGCAGTCCATTTGGACGGGGCGAGCAGTACTTC. The variable domain in full, with the rest retrieved from reference TRBV2 and TRBJ2-7, is EPEVTQTPSHQVTQMGQEVILRCVPISNHLYFYWYRQILGQKVEFLVSFYNNEISEKSEIFDDQFSVERPDGSNFTLKIRSTKLEDSAMYFCASSPFGRGEQYFGPGTRLTVT.